This TCR beta chain was captured in a study of tumor-infiltrating lymphocytes in primary liver carcinoma. Overall study results and limits: Tumor-adjacent and tumor-blood pairs showed less overlap than tumor region pairs. Detection in all five tumor regions applied to only about 8-24% of top clones. The top-250-clone fraction was significantly higher in tumors than in blood (p = 0.039).

A note on this clonotype: The antigen remains unidentified. Since no conserved phenylalanine or tryptophan closes the CDR3, a read error is the likely cause.

With roughly 540 ng total RNA as template and a constant-region primer, TCR beta cDNA was made. Libraries of TCR beta came from three nested multiplex PCR rounds with slightly modified ARM-PCR. TCRdb re-derived calls from the multiplex PCR reads in MiXCR, one entry per CDR3 protein. Of fewer than 200,000 distinct CDR3 sequences listed, around four fifths were seen once; the top ten hold about a sixth. Investigators took RNA and DNA out together from roughly 18-30 mg of unsorted bulk tissue. This TCR was recovered from a man in his forties or fifties with primary liver carcinoma and hepatitis B virus infection. Sequencing used tumor tissue from primary liver carcinoma.

The CDR3 DNA is TGTGCCAGCAGCCAACGGGGGTGGGAAGAGACCCAGTACTTA. It is translated as CASSQRGWEETQYL. V and J are TRBV6-5 and TRBJ2-5; D perhaps matches TRBD2 (6 bases). This CDR3 has 14 amino acids. From germline, CDR1 is MNHEY and CDR2 SVGAGI. Trimming shortened V by 6 bases and J by 3 bases, and 14 bases separated the two germline ends.